In its sample, the clone carrying this TCR beta chain was seen once. The V gene's germline CDR1 is SGHDN and CDR2 FVKESK. Trimming removed 4 bases from V and 4 bases from J; junction bases left unmatched: 10. The CDR3 runs 18 residues. In the study's own analysis: Cell counts per sample came from amplifying reference gene primers. Sequenced by immunoSEQ multiplex PCR; TCRdb stores in-frame clones only, minus some. Clone size and the V and J calls come from that table; the DNA yielded D and trimming. Of about 350,000 clones listed, roughly 87% are singletons. This sample was taken from a study of blood T cell repertoires in COVID-19. The participants were between 18 and 89 years old and came from about two dozen US areas. Assignments of participants to cohorts depended upon their own reported clinical history.

Sequences were obtained from PBMCs or T cells enriched from blood (not recorded which). The sequence came from a woman younger than 45 who had recovered from COVID-19. The chain employs TRBV14 and TRBJ2-5; TRBD2 matches at 15 bases. In DNA form, the CDR3 reads TGTGCCAGCAGCCCGCGCGGACTAGCGGGGGGGATCCGAGAGACCCAGTACTTC. As protein: CASSPRGLAGGIRETQYF.